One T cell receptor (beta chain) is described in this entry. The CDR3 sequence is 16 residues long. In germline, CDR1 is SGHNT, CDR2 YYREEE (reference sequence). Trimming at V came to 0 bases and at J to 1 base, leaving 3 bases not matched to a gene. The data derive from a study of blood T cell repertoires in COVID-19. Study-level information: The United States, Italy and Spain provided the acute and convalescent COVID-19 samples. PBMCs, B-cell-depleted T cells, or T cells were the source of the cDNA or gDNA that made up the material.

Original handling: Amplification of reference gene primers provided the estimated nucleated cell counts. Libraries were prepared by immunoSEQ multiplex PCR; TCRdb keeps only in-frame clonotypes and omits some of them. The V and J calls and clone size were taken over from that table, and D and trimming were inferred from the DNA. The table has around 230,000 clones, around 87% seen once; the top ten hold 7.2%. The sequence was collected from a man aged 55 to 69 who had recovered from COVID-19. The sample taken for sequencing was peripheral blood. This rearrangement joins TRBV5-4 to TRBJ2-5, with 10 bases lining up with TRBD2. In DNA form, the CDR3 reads TGTGCCAGCAGCTTGGGAGCGGGGGGGATCCAAGAGACCCAGTACTTC. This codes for CASSLGAGGIQETQYF. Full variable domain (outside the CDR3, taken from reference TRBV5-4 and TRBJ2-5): ETGVTQSPTHLIKTRGQQVTLRCSSQSGHNTVSWYQQALGQGPQFIFQYYREEENGRGNFPPRFSGLQFPNYSSELNVNALELDDSALYLCASSLGAGGIQETQYFGPGTRLLVL.